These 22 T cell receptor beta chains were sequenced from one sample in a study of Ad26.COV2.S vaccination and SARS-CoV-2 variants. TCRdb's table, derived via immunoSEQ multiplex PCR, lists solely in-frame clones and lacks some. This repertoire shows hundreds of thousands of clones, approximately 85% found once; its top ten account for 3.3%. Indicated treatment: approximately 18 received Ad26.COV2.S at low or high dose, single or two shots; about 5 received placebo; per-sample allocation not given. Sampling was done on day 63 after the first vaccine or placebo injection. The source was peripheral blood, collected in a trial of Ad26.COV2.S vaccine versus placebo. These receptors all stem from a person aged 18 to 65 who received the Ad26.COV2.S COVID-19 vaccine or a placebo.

CDR3 amino acids: CASSLEGAKGKSGYTF. The CDR3 nucleotides read TGTGCCAGCAGCTTAGAAGGGGCCAAGGGTAAATCTGGCTACACCTTC. V is TRBV7-8 and J is TRBJ1-2; weak D call: TRBD1 (5 bases). This CDR3 is built from 16 residues. Trimming shortened V by 1 base and J by 7 bases, and 19 bases separated the two germline ends. Germline loops: CDR1 SGHVS, CDR2 FQNEAQ. The whole variable domain, filled in from reference TRBV7-8 and TRBJ1-2, reads GAGVSQSPRYKVAKRGQDVALRCDPISGHVSLFWYQQALGQGPEFLTYFQNEAQLDKSGLPSDRFFAERPEGSVSTLKIQRTQQEDSAVYLCASSLEGAKGKSGYTFGSGTRLTVV.

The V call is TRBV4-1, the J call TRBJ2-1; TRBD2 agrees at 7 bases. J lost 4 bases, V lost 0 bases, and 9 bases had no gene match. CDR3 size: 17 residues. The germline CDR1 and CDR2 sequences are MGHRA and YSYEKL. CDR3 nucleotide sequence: TGCGCCAGCAGCCAAGATTTTGGCGGGAGTGGGTACAATGAGCAGTTCTTC. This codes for CASSQDFGGSGYNEQFF.

The CDR3 loop reads CASSQALGLRKETQYF. In nucleotides, the CDR3 is TGTGCCAGCAGCCAAGCCCTAGGACTAAGAAAAGAGACCCAGTACTTC. The chain joins TRBV3-1 (or the pseudogene TRBV3-2) to TRBJ2-5; a possible D gene is TRBD2 (6 bases). Germline CDR1 LGHDT, CDR2 YNNKEL (reference sequence). The CDR3 contains 16 residues. The V gene lost 1 base and the J gene lost 3 bases, with 15 bases spanning the gap.

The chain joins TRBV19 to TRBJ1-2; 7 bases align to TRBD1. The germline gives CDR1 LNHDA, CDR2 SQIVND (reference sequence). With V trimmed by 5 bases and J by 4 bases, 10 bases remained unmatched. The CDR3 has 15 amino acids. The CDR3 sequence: CASSPRTGTAYGYTF. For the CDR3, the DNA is TGTGCCAGTAGTCCGAGGACCGGGACAGCCTATGGCTACACCTTC.

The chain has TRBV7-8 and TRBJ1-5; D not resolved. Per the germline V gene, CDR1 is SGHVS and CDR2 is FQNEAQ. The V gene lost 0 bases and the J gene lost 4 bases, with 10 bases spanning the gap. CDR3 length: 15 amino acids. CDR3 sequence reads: CASSLAGTSNQPQHF. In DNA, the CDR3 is TGTGCCAGCAGCTTAGCGGGTACCTCAAATCAGCCCCAGCATTTT.

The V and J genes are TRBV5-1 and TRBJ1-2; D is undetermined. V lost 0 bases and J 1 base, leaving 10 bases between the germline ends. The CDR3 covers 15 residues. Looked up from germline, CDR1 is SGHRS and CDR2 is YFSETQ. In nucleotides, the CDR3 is TGCGCCAGCAGCTTGGAGGGCTTCGGTAACTATGGCTACACCTTC. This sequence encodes CASSLEGFGNYGYTF.

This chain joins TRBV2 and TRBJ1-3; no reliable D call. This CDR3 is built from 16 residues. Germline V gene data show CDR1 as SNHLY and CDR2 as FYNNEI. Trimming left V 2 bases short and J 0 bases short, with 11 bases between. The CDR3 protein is CASSESRGISGNTIYF. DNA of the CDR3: TGTGCCAGCAGTGAAAGTCGGGGAATCTCTGGAAACACCATATATTTT.

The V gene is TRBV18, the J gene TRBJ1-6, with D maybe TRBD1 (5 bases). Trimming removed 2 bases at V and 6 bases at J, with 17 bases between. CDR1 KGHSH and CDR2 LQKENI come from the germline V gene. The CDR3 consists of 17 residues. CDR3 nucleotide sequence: TGTGCCAGCTCACCAGACACCCCCACAGGATTTAATTCACCCCTCCACTTT. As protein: CASSPDTPTGFNSPLHF.

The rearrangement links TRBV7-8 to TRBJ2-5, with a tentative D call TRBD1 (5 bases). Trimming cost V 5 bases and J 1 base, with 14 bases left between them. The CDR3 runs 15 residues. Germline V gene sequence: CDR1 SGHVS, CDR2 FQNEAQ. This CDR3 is CASSRLGAAQETQYF. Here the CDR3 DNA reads TGTGCCAGCAGCCGACTTGGGGCGGCCCAAGAGACCCAGTACTTC.

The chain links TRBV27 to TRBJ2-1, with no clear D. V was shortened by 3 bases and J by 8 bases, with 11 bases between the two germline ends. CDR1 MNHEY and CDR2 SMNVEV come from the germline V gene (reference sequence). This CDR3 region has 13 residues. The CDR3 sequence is CASSFTPKDEQFF. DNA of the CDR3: TGTGCCAGCAGTTTTACTCCCAAAGATGAGCAGTTCTTC.

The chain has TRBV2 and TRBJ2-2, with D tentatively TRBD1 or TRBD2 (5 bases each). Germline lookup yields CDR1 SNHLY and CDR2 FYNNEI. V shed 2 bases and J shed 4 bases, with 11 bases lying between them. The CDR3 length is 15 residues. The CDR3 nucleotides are TGTGCCAGCAGTGAAATGGGGACCCTCACCGGGGAGCTGTTTTTT. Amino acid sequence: CASSEMGTLTGELFF.

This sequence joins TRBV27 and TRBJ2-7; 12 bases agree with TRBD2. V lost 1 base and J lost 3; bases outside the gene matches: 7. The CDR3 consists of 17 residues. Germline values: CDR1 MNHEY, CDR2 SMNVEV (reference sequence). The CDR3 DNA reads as TGTGCCAGCAGTTTATTGCTAGCGGGAGGGCCGTACTACGAGCAGTACTTC. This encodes CASSLLLAGGPYYEQYF.

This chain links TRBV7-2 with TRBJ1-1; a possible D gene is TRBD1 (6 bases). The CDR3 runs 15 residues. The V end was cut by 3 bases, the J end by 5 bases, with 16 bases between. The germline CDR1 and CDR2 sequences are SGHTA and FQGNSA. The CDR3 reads CASSFTAGARTEAFF. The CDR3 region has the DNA TGTGCCAGCAGCTTCACAGCAGGGGCCAGGACTGAAGCTTTCTTT.

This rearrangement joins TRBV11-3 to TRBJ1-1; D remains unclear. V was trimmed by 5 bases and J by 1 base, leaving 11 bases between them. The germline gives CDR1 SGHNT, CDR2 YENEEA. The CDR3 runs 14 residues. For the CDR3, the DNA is TGTGCCAGCAGCGCGGACGGCCCGAACACTGAAGCTTTCTTT. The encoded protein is CASSADGPNTEAFF.

The CDR3 sequence: CASSALPGESYEQYF. CDR3 coding DNA: TGTGCCAGCAGCGCCCTGCCAGGGGAGAGCTACGAGCAGTACTTC. This chain links TRBV5-6 with TRBJ2-7, with a tentative D call TRBD1 (6 bases). The CDR3 is 15 residues long. V lost 4 bases and J lost 3, with 17 bases in between. Germline-derived CDR1 and CDR2 are SGHDT and YYEEEE.

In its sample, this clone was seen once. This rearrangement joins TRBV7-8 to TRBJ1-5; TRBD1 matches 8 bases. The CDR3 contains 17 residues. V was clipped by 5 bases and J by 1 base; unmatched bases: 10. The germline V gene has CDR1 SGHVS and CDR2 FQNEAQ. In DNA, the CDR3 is TGTGCCAGCAGCCCTCGGACAGGGAGGGCAAGCAATCAGCCCCAGCATTTT. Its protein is CASSPRTGRASNQPQHF.

The CDR3 is CASSQEPGQSSYNEQFF. CDR3 bases: TGTGCCAGCAGCCAAGAGCCGGGACAGAGCTCCTACAATGAGCAGTTCTTC. The chain carries TRBV4-2 and TRBJ2-1; 7 positions agree with TRBD1. Trimming took 0 bases from V and 0 from J; bases not matched to a gene: 5. Germline lookup yields CDR1 LGHNA and CDR2 YNFKEQ. This CDR3 is built from 17 residues.

CDR3 in amino acids: CASSRDSSYEQYF. The DNA for the CDR3 is TGCGCCAGCAGTCGGGACTCCTCCTACGAGCAGTACTTC. The rearrangement uses TRBV23-1 and TRBJ2-7; a possible D gene is TRBD2 (6 bases). Being an ORF, TRBV23-1 has a function that is uncertain. This CDR3 is 13 amino acids long. The V and J ends lost 4 bases and 0 bases respectively, with 7 bases between them.

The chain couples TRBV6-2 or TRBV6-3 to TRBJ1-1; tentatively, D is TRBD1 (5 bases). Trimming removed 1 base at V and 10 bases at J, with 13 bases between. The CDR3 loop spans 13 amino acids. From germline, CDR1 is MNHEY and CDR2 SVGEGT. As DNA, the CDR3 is TGTGCCAGCAGTTACTTCGTTTGGCAGGGAGCTTTCTTT. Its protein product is CASSYFVWQGAFF.

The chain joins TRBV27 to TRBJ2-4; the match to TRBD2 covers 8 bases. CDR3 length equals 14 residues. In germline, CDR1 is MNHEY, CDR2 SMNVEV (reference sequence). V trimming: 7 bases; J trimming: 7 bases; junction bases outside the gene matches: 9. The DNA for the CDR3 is TGTGCCAGCAACCACGGGGGGGTCTCTAACATTCAGTACTTC. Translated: CASNHGGVSNIQYF.

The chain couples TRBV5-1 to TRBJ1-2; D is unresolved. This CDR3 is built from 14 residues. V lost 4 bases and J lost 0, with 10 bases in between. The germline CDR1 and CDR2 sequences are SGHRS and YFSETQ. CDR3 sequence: CASSPGSSNYGYTF. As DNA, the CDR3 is TGCGCCAGCAGCCCGGGGAGCTCTAACTATGGCTACACCTTC.

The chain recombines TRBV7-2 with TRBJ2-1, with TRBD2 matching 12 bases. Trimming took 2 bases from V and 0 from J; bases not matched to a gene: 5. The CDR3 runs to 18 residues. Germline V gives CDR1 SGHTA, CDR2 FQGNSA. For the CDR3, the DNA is TGTGCCAGCAGCTTATTCGCTAGCGGGAGGGCCTCCTACAATGAGCAGTTCTTC. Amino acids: CASSLFASGRASYNEQFF.